This T cell receptor (beta chain) was retrieved from a study of molecular identifiers for immune sequencing clone quantification. This clonotype turned up a few times. What it recognizes is unknown. With 2 bases clipped from V and 4 bases from J, the junction kept 3 bases outside the gene matches. This CDR3 comprises 14 residues. CDR1 is SSHAT and CDR2 is FNYEAQ in the germline V gene (reference sequence). Bulk TCR libraries used previously described methods and listed TCR primers. TCRdb ran MiXCR on the PCR reads and lists one entry per CDR3 protein. The sample contains around 460,000 distinct CDR3 sequences, around 23% of which appear only once. General observations from the study: Jurkat TCR RNA spiked in from one cell could reportedly be detected among about 1.1 million naive cells.

The source of this sequence is a human donor in good health. Some libraries in this study had Jurkat cell RNA spiked in. The source material was naive CD8+ T cells from blood, with Jurkat cell RNA spiked in. The sample's subset: FACS-sorted CD8+CD4-CCR7+CD45RA+ naive T cells. The chain recombines TRBV7-7 with TRBJ2-5; 8 bases are shared with TRBD1. The CDR3 DNA reads as TGTGCCAGCAGCTTAAACCAGGGGGCAGAGACCCAGTACTTC. Translating it yields CASSLNQGAETQYF. Combining the CDR3 with reference TRBV7-7 and TRBJ2-5 gives the whole variable domain GAGVSQSPRYKVTKRGQDVTLRCDPISSHATLYWYQQALGQGPEFLTYFNYEAQPDKSGLPSDRFSAERPEGSISTLTIQRTEQRDSAMYRCASSLNQGAETQYFGPGTRLLVL.